A selection of T cell receptor beta chains follows, all from one sample in a study of early T cells in non-severe SARS-CoV-2 infection. TCRdb re-analysed the 5' RACE reads in MiXCR, keeping a single row per CDR3 protein. The sample lists tens of thousands of distinct CDR3 sequences; under 15% were seen once. Input material: whole blood. These receptors all come from an adult who was a healthcare worker with PCR-confirmed SARS-CoV-2 infection or an uninfected control (not recorded which). Both conserved end residues are part of each CDR3. D genes are given only for firm matches. Not every row has a clone size; where given, it reads once, few, many or a size class.

d_gene: -; v_gene: TRBV9; j_gene: TRBJ1-1; abundance: many; CDR3aa: CASSPGWSTEAFF; CDR3nt: TGTGCCAGCAGCCCAGGGTGGAGCACTGAAGCTTTCTTT
d_gene: TRBD1; v_gene: TRBV20-1; j_gene: TRBJ2-7; abundance: many; CDR3aa: CSARDGQAIYEQYF; CDR3nt: TGCAGTGCTAGAGACGGACAGGCAATCTACGAGCAGTACTTC
d_gene: -; v_gene: TRBV29-1; j_gene: TRBJ2-3; abundance: few; CDR3aa: CSVGGILTDTQYF; CDR3nt: TGCAGCGTGGGAGGAATCCTCACAGATACGCAGTATTTT
d_gene: TRBD1; v_gene: TRBV5-1; j_gene: TRBJ2-5; abundance: few; CDR3aa: CASSSGPGQGQETQYF; CDR3nt: TGCGCCAGCAGCTCCGGACCGGGACAGGGACAAGAGACCCAGTACTTC
d_gene: -; v_gene: TRBV10-2; j_gene: TRBJ1-2; abundance: many; CDR3aa: CASSVRQDANYGYTF; CDR3nt: TGCGCCAGCAGTGTGAGACAGGATGCTAACTATGGCTACACCTTC
d_gene: -; v_gene: TRBV29-1; j_gene: TRBJ2-1; abundance: few; CDR3aa: CSVEEGGLVDEQFF; CDR3nt: TGCAGCGTTGAAGAGGGGGGTCTAGTCGATGAGCAGTTCTTC
d_gene: TRBD2; v_gene: TRBV11-2; j_gene: TRBJ2-3; abundance: -; CDR3aa: CASRLGAGTSGSEDTQYF; CDR3nt: TGTGCCAGCAGACTAGGGGCGGGGACTAGCGGGAGTGAAGATACGCAGTATTTT
d_gene: TRBD1; v_gene: TRBV6-4; j_gene: TRBJ2-7; abundance: many; CDR3aa: CASSAPRTGIDEQYF; CDR3nt: TGTGCCAGCAGTGCCCCCAGGACAGGGATCGACGAGCAGTACTTC
d_gene: -; v_gene: TRBV5-6; j_gene: TRBJ1-5; abundance: many; CDR3aa: CASSLFGVNQPQHF; CDR3nt: TGTGCCAGCAGCTTGTTCGGCGTTAATCAGCCCCAGCATTTT
d_gene: -; v_gene: TRBV15; j_gene: TRBJ2-1; abundance: -; CDR3aa: CATSPRSIYNEQFF; CDR3nt: TGTGCCACCAGCCCTAGGTCGATCTACAATGAGCAGTTCTTC
d_gene: -; v_gene: TRBV10-3; j_gene: TRBJ2-2; abundance: -; CDR3aa: CAISEGSGHANTGELFF; CDR3nt: TGTGCCATCAGTGAGGGATCAGGACACGCGAACACCGGGGAGCTGTTTTTT
d_gene: -; v_gene: TRBV3-1; j_gene: TRBJ1-5; abundance: many; CDR3aa: CASSQDRGQPQHF; CDR3nt: TGTGCCAGCAGCCAAGATAGAGGGCAGCCCCAGCATTTT
d_gene: -; v_gene: TRBV18; j_gene: TRBJ2-5; abundance: many; CDR3aa: CASSPPSGTETQYF; CDR3nt: TGTGCCAGCTCACCACCGTCAGGGACGGAGACCCAGTACTTC
d_gene: -; v_gene: TRBV7-6; j_gene: TRBJ1-2; abundance: -; CDR3aa: CASSLGPGPTRGYTF; CDR3nt: TGTGCCAGCAGCTTAGGACCTGGGCCAACCCGGGGCTACACCTTC
d_gene: -; v_gene: TRBV20-1; j_gene: TRBJ2-7; abundance: few; CDR3aa: CSASGHRTDPYEQYF; CDR3nt: TGCAGTGCTAGTGGTCATCGGACGGATCCCTACGAGCAGTACTTC
d_gene: TRBD1; v_gene: TRBV12-3/TRBV12-4; j_gene: TRBJ1-5; abundance: -; CDR3aa: CASRVGTGRNQPQHF; CDR3nt: TGTGCCAGCAGAGTGGGGACAGGGCGAAATCAGCCCCAGCATTTT
d_gene: -; v_gene: TRBV5-4; j_gene: TRBJ1-6; abundance: many; CDR3aa: CASSVESSYNSPLHF; CDR3nt: TGTGCCAGCAGCGTTGAGAGCTCCTATAATTCACCCCTCCACTTT
d_gene: -; v_gene: TRBV6-1; j_gene: TRBJ1-2; abundance: -; CDR3aa: CASSRRDYGYTF; CDR3nt: TGTGCCAGCAGCAGGAGAGACTATGGCTACACCTTC
d_gene: -; v_gene: TRBV20-1; j_gene: TRBJ1-2; abundance: many; CDR3aa: CSARNQQGAYGYTF; CDR3nt: TGCAGTGCTAGAAACCAACAGGGTGCCTATGGCTACACCTTC
d_gene: -; v_gene: TRBV19; j_gene: TRBJ2-1; abundance: many; CDR3aa: CASKGSYNEQFF; CDR3nt: TGTGCCAGTAAGGGCTCCTACAATGAGCAGTTCTTC
d_gene: -; v_gene: TRBV29-1; j_gene: TRBJ2-3; abundance: many; CDR3aa: CSVEDLRDTQYF; CDR3nt: TGCAGCGTTGAAGATTTACGAGATACGCAGTATTTT
d_gene: TRBD1; v_gene: TRBV20-1; j_gene: TRBJ1-1; abundance: few; CDR3aa: CSASTLSGQGVTEAFF; CDR3nt: TGCAGTGCTTCGACCCTCTCGGGACAGGGCGTCACTGAAGCTTTCTTT
d_gene: -; v_gene: TRBV7-6; j_gene: TRBJ2-2; abundance: many; CDR3aa: CASSPGAGELFF; CDR3nt: TGTGCCAGCAGCCCCGGCGCCGGGGAGCTGTTTTTT